A single sample gave rise to the 19 T cell receptor beta chains below, sequenced in a study of CD8 T cells in Susac syndrome. When the RNA was reverse transcribed, random hexamers were used with an input of roughly 0.45 to 1 ug. Each CDR3 protein gets one entry after TCRdb re-called the immunoSEQ multiplex PCR reads with MiXCR. The data contain about 150,000 distinct CDR3 sequences, roughly 94% of them singletons. The source material was CD8+ T cells from PBMCs. The receptor set was obtained from a human donor with multiple sclerosis.

J is TRBJ2-2 and V is TRBV7-8, with 7 bases fitting TRBD2. The CDR3 runs to 16 residues. Per germline, CDR1 SGHVS and CDR2 FQNEAQ. The trim removed 6 bases at V and 3 bases at J, leaving 10 bases unmatched. The CDR3 DNA sequence: TGTGCCAGCAGACCTATGGTGGCGGGGGACACCGGGGAGCTGTTTTTT. This codes for CASRPMVAGDTGELFF.

The chain employs TRBV20-1 and TRBJ2-3; tentatively, D is TRBD1 (6 bases). Per the germline V gene, CDR1 is DFQATT and CDR2 is SNEGSKA (reference sequence). Trimming stripped 2 bases from V and 6 bases from J, with 18 bases between. The CDR3 has 15 residues. CDR3: CSARRLRGATDTQYF. The CDR3 bases are TGCAGTGCTAGACGTCTCAGGGGAGCCACGGATACGCAGTATTTT.

The V gene is TRBV9, the J gene TRBJ2-1; 11 bases are shared with TRBD2. This CDR3 region has 14 residues. Germline V CDR1 and CDR2: SGDLS, YYNGEE. V shed 0 bases, J shed 8 bases, and the junction held 1 base outside the gene matches. The CDR3 nucleotides are TGTGCCAGCAGCGTAGTACTAGCGGGGGATGAGCAGTTCTTC. It is translated as CASSVVLAGDEQFF.

This chain connects TRBV7-9 to TRBJ2-3; TRBD1 matches at 7 bases. Trimming at V came to 5 bases and at J to 2 bases, leaving 7 bases not matched to a gene. Looked up from germline, CDR1 is SEHNR and CDR2 is FQNEAQ (reference sequence). There are 15 residues in the CDR3. CDR3 bases: TGTGCCAGCAGCCCACCGACAGGGATCACAGATACGCAGTATTTT. It translates to CASSPPTGITDTQYF.

The J gene is TRBJ2-4, the V gene TRBV15; D unclear. Trimming left V 2 bases short and J 7 bases short, with 9 bases between. The CDR3 is 13 amino acids. Germline CDR1 reads LNHNV; CDR2 reads YYDKDF (reference sequence). The CDR3 bases are TGTGCCACCAGCAGAAGGGTTGGGAACATTCAGTACTTC. The encoded protein is CATSRRVGNIQYF.

The gene calls are TRBV7-8 and TRBJ2-5; 12 nucleotides agree with TRBD2. This CDR3 spans 15 amino acids. Germline lookup yields CDR1 SGHVS and CDR2 FQNEAQ. The V gene end was trimmed by 6 bases and the J gene end by 5 bases; junction bases not matched to a gene: 7. The CDR3 DNA sequence: TGTGCCAGCAGACTCCTAGCGGGGGGGTTCGAGACCCAGTACTTC. Translation: CASRLLAGGFETQYF.

This CDR3 is CASSPQRIPYNEQFF. Written as DNA, the CDR3 is TGTGCCAGCAGCCCCCAGCGGATACCCTACAATGAGCAGTTCTTC. The chain has TRBV3-1 and TRBJ2-1; tentative D call: TRBD2 (5 bases). CDR3 size: 15 residues. Germline assignment: CDR1 LGHDT and CDR2 YNNKEL (reference sequence). Trimming took 4 bases from V and 2 from J, leaving 12 bases between them.

The chain uses TRBV11-2 and TRBJ2-5, with D tentatively TRBD2 (6 bases). The V end lost 5 bases, the J end lost 2 bases, and 15 bases lay between the germline ends. The germline V gene encodes CDR1 SGHAT and CDR2 FQNNGV. The CDR3 is 15 amino acids. CDR3 sequence: CASSLHPGLQETQYF. The CDR3 DNA reads as TGTGCCAGCAGCCTCCATCCCGGACTACAAGAGACCCAGTACTTC. The complete variable domain, with remaining parts taken from reference TRBV11-2 and TRBJ2-5, reads EAGVAQSPRYKIIEKRQSVAFWCNPISGHATLYWYQQILGQGPKLLIQFQNNGVVDDSQLPKDRFSAERLKGVDSTLKIQPAKLEDSAVYLCASSLHPGLQETQYFGPGTRLLVL.

The chain is built from TRBV20-1 and TRBJ2-1, with D uncertain. Trimming cost V 3 bases and J 1 base, with 10 bases left between them. The CDR3 totals 14 residues. Germline-derived CDR1 and CDR2 are DFQATT and SNEGSKA (reference sequence). The CDR3 sequence: CSASHLRSYNEQFF. The CDR3 bases are TGCAGTGCTAGCCACCTGAGGTCCTACAATGAGCAGTTCTTC.

The chain has TRBV12-3 or TRBV12-4 and TRBJ2-3; D may match TRBD1 or TRBD2 (5 bases each). Trimming removed 3 bases at V and 5 bases at J, with 12 bases between. The CDR3 has 14 residues. DNA of the CDR3: TGTGCCAGCAGTTTGGGACGGCCCGGAGATACGCAGTATTTT. Amino acid sequence: CASSLGRPGDTQYF.

In this sample, this clonotype turned up once. The chain joins TRBV25-1 to TRBJ2-5, with D unresolved. This CDR3 contains 11 residues. V gave up 5 bases and J gave up 3 bases, with 4 bases separating them. CDR1 MGHDK and CDR2 SYGVNS come from the germline V gene. The CDR3 region is CASSKKETQYF. The CDR3 DNA reads TGTGCCAGCAGTAAGAAAGAGACCCAGTACTTC. Combining the CDR3 with reference TRBV25-1 and TRBJ2-5 gives the whole variable domain EADIYQTPRYLVIGTGKKITLECSQTMGHDKMYWYQQDPGMELHLIHYSYGVNSTEKGDLSSESTVSRIRTEHFPLTLESARPSHTSQYLCASSKKETQYFGPGTRLLVL.

The chain combines TRBV7-9 with TRBJ1-4; D is perhaps TRBD1 (5 bases). The V gene's germline CDR1 is SEHNR and CDR2 FQNEAQ (reference sequence). This CDR3 spans 17 amino acids. V lost 4 bases and J 5 bases, leaving 20 bases between the germline ends. The CDR3 region has the DNA TGTGCCAGCAGCTCCCTCGCTACAGGACCCGACAATGAAAAACTGTTTTTT. Translated: CASSSLATGPDNEKLFF.

CDR3 nucleotides: TGTGCCAGCAGCGTAGGGGGGAGCGAGCAGTACTTC. Residues: CASSVGGSEQYF. V and J are TRBV9 and TRBJ2-7; either TRBD1 or TRBD2 may supply D (5 bases each). V lost 0 bases, J lost 6 bases, and 7 bases lay in between. The CDR3 runs to 12 residues. From germline, CDR1 is SGDLS and CDR2 YYNGEE.

CDR3 DNA: TGTGCCAGCAGCCCTAGACAGACGATAAACTCTGGGGCCAACGTCCTGACTTTC. It specifies CASSPRQTINSGANVLTF. The chain links TRBV14 to TRBJ2-6; D perhaps matches TRBD1 (5 bases). This CDR3 has 18 amino acids. Germline V gives CDR1 SGHDN, CDR2 FVKESK. Trimming cost V 4 bases and J 0 bases, with 16 bases left between them. Variable domain in full (rest from reference TRBV14 and TRBJ2-6): EAGVTQFPSHSVIEKGQTVTLRCDPISGHDNLYWYRRVMGKEIKFLLHFVKESKQDESGMPNNRFLAERTGGTYSTLKVQPAELEDSGVYFCASSPRQTINSGANVLTFGAGSRLTVL.

The rearrangement links TRBV9 to TRBJ2-7; 12 bases align to TRBD2. CDR1 is SGDLS and CDR2 is YYNGEE in the germline V gene. V trimming: 3 bases; J trimming: 5 bases; junction bases outside the gene matches: 3. This CDR3 has 14 residues. The CDR3 DNA reads as TGTGCCAGCAGCGCGACTAGCGGGGGCAACGAGCAGTACTTC. Encoded protein: CASSATSGGNEQYF.

V usage is TRBV25-1 and J usage is TRBJ2-2, with D tentatively TRBD2 (5 bases). The CDR3 is made up of 14 amino acids. V lost 8 bases and J lost 6, with 16 bases in between. CDR1 and CDR2 from the germline V gene are MGHDK and SYGVNS. CDR3 region: CASLGSPSPGELFF. Written as DNA, the CDR3 is TGTGCCAGCCTTGGGAGCCCCTCACCCGGGGAGCTGTTTTTT.

The CDR3 region has the DNA TGTGCCAGCAGTGCATCGACAGGGGATTACGACACTGAAGCTTTCTTT. This encodes CASSASTGDYDTEAFF. The J gene is TRBJ1-1, the V gene TRBV27; 8 nucleotides align to TRBD1. V shed 5 bases and J 3 bases; nucleotides not matched to a gene: 11. The CDR3 loop spans 16 amino acids. Germline V CDR1 and CDR2: MNHEY, SMNVEV (reference sequence).

The rearrangement uses TRBV12-5 and TRBJ2-7, with D perhaps matching TRBD1 or TRBD2 (5 bases each). Germline V lookup: CDR1 LGHNT, CDR2 FRNRAP. This CDR3 comprises 14 residues. V dropped 6 bases and J dropped 1 base, with 13 bases sitting between them. The CDR3, as DNA: TGTGCTAGTGGCCCCGGGGCCAGATCCTACGAGCAGTACTTC. This sequence encodes CASGPGARSYEQYF.

V gene TRBV12-5 combines with J gene TRBJ1-1; the match to TRBD1 covers 8 bases. The J segment lost 5 bases and the V segment lost 6 bases, leaving 8 bases of the junction unmatched. The CDR3 is 14 residues long. Germline CDR1 is LGHNT and CDR2 is FRNRAP. CDR3 nucleotides: TGTGCTAGTGGCTCAGGGGGCGGCGATACTGAAGCTTTCTTT. It codes for CASGSGGGDTEAFF.